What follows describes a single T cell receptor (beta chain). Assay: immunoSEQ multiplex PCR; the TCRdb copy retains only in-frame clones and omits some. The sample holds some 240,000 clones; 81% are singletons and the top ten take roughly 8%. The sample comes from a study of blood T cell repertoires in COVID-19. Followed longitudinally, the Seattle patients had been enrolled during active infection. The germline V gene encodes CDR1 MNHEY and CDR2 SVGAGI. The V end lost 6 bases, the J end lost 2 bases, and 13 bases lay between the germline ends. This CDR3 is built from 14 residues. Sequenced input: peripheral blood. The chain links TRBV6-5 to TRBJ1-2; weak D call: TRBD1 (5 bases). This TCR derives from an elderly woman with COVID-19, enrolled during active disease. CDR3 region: CASRKGMGNYGYTF. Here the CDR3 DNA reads TGTGCCAGCAGAAAGGGGATGGGGAACTATGGCTACACCTTC.